A single T cell receptor beta chain is shown here with its context. Its antigen is not identified. The repertoire was sequenced with immunoSEQ multiplex PCR; TCRdb's copy has only in-frame clones and lacks some. The sample records about 130,000 clones, about nine tenths being singletons. These data come from a study of cytomegalovirus exposure and HLA in healthy donors. Whole-study findings and limits: Rare sequences made up most TCRs, while some public TCRs were found in many donors. Reportedly, cytomegalovirus status was diagnosed with high sensitivity and specificity. Cytomegalovirus association was assigned to about 150 TCR beta chains.

The CDR3 runs to 15 residues. The ends lost 6 bases at V and 7 bases at J; junction bases unmatched: 6. Germline V gene lookup returns CDR1 MNHEY and CDR2 SMNVEV (reference sequence). The receptor was isolated from a woman between 18 and 29 years old in good health and CMV-seronegative. This chain connects TRBV27 to TRBJ2-1, with 13 bases matching TRBD2. The sample taken for sequencing was PBMCs. CDR3 sequence reads: CASRDGTSGINEQFF. CDR3 coding DNA: TGTGCCAGCAGAGACGGGACTAGCGGGATAAATGAGCAGTTCTTC.